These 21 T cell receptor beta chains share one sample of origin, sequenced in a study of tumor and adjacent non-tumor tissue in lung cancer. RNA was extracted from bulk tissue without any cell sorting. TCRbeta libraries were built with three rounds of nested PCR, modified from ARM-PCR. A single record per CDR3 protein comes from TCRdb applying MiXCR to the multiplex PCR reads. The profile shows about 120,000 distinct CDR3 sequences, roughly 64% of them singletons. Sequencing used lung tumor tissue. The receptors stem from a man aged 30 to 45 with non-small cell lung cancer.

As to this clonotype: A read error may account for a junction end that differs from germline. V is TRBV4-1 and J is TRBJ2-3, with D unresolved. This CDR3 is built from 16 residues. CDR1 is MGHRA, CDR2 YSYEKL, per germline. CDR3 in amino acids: CASRPSDCQSTDMQYF. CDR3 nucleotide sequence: TGTGCCAGCAGGCCCAGTGACTGCCAGAGCACAGATATGCAGTATTTT.

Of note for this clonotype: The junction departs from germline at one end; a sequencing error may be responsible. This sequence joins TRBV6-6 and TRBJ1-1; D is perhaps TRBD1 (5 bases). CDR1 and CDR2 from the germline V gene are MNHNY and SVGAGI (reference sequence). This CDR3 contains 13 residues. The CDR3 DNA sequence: TGTGTCAGCAGTCCCAGGGTGGACACTGAAGCTTCCTTT. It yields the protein CVSSPRVDTEASF.

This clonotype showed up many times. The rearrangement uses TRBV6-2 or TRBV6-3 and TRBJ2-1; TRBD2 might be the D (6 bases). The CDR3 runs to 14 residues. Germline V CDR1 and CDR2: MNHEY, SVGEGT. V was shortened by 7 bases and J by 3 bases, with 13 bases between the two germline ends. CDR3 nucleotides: TGTGCCAGCAAGGTTCGGGACTTCTACAATGAGCAGTTCTTC. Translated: CASKVRDFYNEQFF.

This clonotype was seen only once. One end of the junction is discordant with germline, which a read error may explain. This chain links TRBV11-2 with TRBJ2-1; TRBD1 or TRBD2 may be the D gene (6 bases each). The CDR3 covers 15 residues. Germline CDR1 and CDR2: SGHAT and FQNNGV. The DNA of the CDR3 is TGTGCCAGCAGCTTAGTCGGGGGCCCCTACAATGAGCACTTCTTC. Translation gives CASSLVGGPYNEHFF.

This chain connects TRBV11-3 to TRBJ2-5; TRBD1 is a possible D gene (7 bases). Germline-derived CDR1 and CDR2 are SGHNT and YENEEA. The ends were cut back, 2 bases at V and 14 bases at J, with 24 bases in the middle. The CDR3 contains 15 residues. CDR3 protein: CASSLTTGTGEIQYF. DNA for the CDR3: TGTGCCAGCAGCTTAACGACAGGGACTGGAGAGATCCAATACTTC.

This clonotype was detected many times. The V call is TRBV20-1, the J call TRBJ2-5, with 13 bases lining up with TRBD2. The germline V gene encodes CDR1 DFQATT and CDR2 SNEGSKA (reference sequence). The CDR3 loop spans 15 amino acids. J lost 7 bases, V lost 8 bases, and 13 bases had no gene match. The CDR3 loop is CSFPGLAGPAGTQYF. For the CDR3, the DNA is TGCAGTTTTCCGGGACTAGCGGGGCCTGCCGGGACCCAGTACTTC.

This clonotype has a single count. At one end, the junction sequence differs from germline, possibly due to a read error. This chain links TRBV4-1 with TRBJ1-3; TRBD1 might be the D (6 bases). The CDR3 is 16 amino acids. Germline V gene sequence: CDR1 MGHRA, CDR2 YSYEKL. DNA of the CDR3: TGCGGCAGCAGCCAAGCCTCGGGGGGCTCTGGAAGCACCTTATATTTT. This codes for CGSSQASGGSGSTLYF.

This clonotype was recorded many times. DNA of the CDR3: TGTGCCAGCAGCCACCCGGGACAGGGAGAAACCCAGCATTTT. Residues: CASSHPGQGETQHF. The gene calls are TRBV4-2 and TRBJ1-5; TRBD1 aligns across 9 bases. V trimming: 3 bases; J trimming: 11 bases; junction bases outside the gene matches: 8. The CDR3 consists of 14 residues. CDR1 is LGHNA, CDR2 YNFKEQ, per germline.

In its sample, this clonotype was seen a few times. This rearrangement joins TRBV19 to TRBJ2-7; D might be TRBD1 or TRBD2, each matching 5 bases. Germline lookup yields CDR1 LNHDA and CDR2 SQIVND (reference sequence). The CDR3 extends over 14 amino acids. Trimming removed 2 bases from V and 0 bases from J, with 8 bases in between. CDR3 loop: CASSISGSSYEQYF. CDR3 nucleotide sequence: TGTGCCAGTAGTATATCAGGGAGCTCCTACGAGCAGTACTTC.

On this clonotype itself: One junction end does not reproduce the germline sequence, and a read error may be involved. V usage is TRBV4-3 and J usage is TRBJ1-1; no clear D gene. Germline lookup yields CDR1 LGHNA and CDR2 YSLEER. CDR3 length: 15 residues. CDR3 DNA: TGCGCCAGCGGCCCCATTGTACGGTCGCCCACTGATGCTTTCTTT. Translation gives CASGPIVRSPTDAFF.

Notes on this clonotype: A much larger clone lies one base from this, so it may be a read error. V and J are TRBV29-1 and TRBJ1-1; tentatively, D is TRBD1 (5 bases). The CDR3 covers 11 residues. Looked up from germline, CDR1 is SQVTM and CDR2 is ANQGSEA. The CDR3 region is CSVPREGTDQF. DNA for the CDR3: TGCAGCGTTCCCCGGGAAGGGACTGACCAATTT.

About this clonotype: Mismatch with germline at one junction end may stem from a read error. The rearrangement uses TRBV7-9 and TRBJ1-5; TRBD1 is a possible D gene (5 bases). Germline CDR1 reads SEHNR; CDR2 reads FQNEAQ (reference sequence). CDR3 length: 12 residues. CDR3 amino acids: CASSLARGPQHF. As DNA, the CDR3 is TGTGCTAGCAGCTTAGCGAGGGGACCCCAGCATTTT.

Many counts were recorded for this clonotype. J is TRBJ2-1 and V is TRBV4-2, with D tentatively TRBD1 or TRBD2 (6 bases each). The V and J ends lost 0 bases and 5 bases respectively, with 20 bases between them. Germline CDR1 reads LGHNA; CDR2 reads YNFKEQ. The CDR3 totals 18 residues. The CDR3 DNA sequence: TGTGCCAGCAGCCAAGACTGGGGACTGGGGGCTGACGACAATGAGCAGTTCTTC. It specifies CASSQDWGLGADDNEQFF.

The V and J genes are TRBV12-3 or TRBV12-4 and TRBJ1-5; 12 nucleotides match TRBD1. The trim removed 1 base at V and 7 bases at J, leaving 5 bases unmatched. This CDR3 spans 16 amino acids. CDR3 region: CASSLGGQGASQPQHF. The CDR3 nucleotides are TGTGCCAGCAGTTTAGGGGGACAGGGGGCATCGCAGCCCCAGCATTTT.

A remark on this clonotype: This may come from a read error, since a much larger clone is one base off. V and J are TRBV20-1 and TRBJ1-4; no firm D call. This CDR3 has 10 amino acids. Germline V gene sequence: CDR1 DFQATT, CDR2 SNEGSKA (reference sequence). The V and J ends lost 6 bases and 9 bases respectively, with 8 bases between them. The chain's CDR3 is CSAEVKKLFF. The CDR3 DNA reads TGCAGTGCAGAAGTTAAAAAACTGTTTTTT.

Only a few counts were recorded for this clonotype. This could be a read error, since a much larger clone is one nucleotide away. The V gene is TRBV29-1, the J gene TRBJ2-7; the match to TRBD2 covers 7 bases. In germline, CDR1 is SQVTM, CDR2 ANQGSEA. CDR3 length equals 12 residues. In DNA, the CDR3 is TGCGGCGTTGAAGGGGAGGGTTGGAAGCAGTACTTC. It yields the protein CGVEGEGWKQYF.

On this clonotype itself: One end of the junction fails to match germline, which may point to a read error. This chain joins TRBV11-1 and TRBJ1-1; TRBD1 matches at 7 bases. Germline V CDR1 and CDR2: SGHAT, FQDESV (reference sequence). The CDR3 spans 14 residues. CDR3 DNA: TGTGCCAGTAGCTCCCCCGACAGGGCGGGTGAAGCTTCCTTT. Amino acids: CASSSPDRAGEASF.

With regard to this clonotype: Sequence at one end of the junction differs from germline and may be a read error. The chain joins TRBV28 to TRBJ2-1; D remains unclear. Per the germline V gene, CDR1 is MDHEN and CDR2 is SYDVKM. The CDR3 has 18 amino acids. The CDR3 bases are TGTGCCAGCAGTTCCCCCATGGCAGAGAAGAGCTCCTACAATAAGCAGTTCTTC. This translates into CASSSPMAEKSSYNKQFF.

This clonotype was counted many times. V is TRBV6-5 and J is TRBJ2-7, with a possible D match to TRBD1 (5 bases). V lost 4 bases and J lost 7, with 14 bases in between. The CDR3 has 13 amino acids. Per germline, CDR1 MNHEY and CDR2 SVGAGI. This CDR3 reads CASSSPGPGEQYF. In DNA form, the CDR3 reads TGTGCCAGCAGTTCCCCCGGACCAGGGGAGCAGTACTTC.

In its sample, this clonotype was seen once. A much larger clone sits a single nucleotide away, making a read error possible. The CDR3 spells CANRPDRVYNSPLHF. In nucleotides, the CDR3 is TGTGCCAACAGACCGGACAGGGTTTATAATTCACCCCTCCACTTT. This rearrangement joins TRBV6-5 to TRBJ1-6; TRBD1 aligns across 8 bases. The CDR3 extends over 15 amino acids. Trimming removed 10 bases from V and 4 bases from J; junction bases left unmatched: 9. Germline V gene sequence: CDR1 MNHEY, CDR2 SVGAGI.

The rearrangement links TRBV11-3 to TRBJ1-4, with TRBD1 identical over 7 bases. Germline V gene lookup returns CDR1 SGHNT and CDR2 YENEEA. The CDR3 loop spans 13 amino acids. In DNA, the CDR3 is TGTATCAGCAGCTCGTCAGGGGGTGAAAAACTGTTTTTT. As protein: CISSSSGGEKLFF.